This entry describes one TCR beta chain. Its antigen is not identified. Full-length variable regions came from constant-region reverse primers plus semi-nested Nested Universal Primer A PCR. TCRdb used MiXCR to reprocess the 5' RACE reads, holding one entry per CDR3 protein. The table shows roughly 42,000 distinct CDR3 sequences, with about 20% occurring only once. Treg sorting used a CD4+CD25+CD127-/low gate. Overall study findings and caveats: Larger-cohort validation covered only one TCR beta V-J rearrangement. Tumor memory CD4+ T cell TCR gene usage clustered with blood and lymph node memory CD4+ cells and lymph node naive CD4+ cells. Tumor-infiltrating Treg TCR alpha and beta sequences overlapped most with tumor naive CD4+ T cells, then blood naive.

The specimen sequenced was Tregs sorted from blood. The source is a female donor with breast cancer.

The CDR3 DNA follows: TGTGCCAGCAGTCGACTAGCGGGAGGGTGGCACGAGCAGTACTTC. Translation gives CASSRLAGGWHEQYF. The chain joins TRBV12-3 or TRBV12-4 to TRBJ2-7, with 14 bases fitting TRBD2. Trimming took 5 bases from V and 5 from J; bases not matched to a gene: 5. CDR3 length: 15 amino acids.